This T cell receptor (beta chain) was identified in a study of Ad26.COV2.S vaccination and SARS-CoV-2 variants. Method: immunoSEQ multiplex PCR; TCRdb's copy keeps in-frame clones and lacks some. In the table there are about 350,000 clones, around 92% of which are singletons. Concerning this clone: Antigen unknown. The same CDR3 can be traced to other DNA sequences in this sample.

The CDR3 totals 13 residues. Germline CDR1 reads LGHDT; CDR2 reads YNNKEL (reference sequence). The ends were cut back, 0 bases at V and 3 bases at J, with 6 bases in the middle. Overall study results and limits: Those who received the vaccine showed greater spike-specific TCR breadth than those given placebo. Vaccinated and placebo-treated recipients had similar non-spike TCR breadth. Total T cell responses were possibly underestimated by TCR breadth and depth analyses. Substantial breadth in spike-specific CD8+ and CD4+ T cell responses was reportedly seen after vaccination.

This clonotype originated in a human donor who had recovered from COVID-19. This chain uses TRBV3-1 (or the pseudogene TRBV3-2) with TRBJ2-7; D is perhaps TRBD2 (5 bases). This specimen consisted of peripheral blood, obtained after recovery from COVID-19. CDR3 sequence: CASSQDRDYEQYF. As DNA, the CDR3 is TGTGCCAGCAGCCAAGATCGGGACTACGAGCAGTACTTC.